This TCR beta chain came from a study of blood T cell repertoires in COVID-19. Study in general: Whether acute or convalescent, the COVID-19 samples came from the United States, Italy and Spain. In each case, the material was cDNA or gDNA derived from T cells, B-cell-depleted T cells, or PBMCs.

Trimming took 6 bases from V and 10 from J, leaving 15 bases between them. Germline V gene sequence: CDR1 DFQATT, CDR2 SNEGSKA (reference sequence). The CDR3 sequence is 11 residues long. This table comes from immunoSEQ multiplex PCR, and its TCRdb copy is limited to in-frame clones, with some not included. This sample carries under 300,000 clones, around 87% of them seen once, and the ten largest clones take approximately 6.8%. Sequencing input: peripheral blood. The V gene is TRBV20-1, the J gene TRBJ1-1; possibly TRBD1 for D (6 bases). This receptor was obtained from a woman in her 70s with active or convalescent COVID-19. CDR3 in amino acids: CSALSGGAAFF. CDR3 nucleotides: TGCAGTGCCCTGTCTGGGGGGGCAGCTTTCTTT.